Here is one T cell receptor (beta chain) with its context. The record originates from a study of blood T cell repertoires in COVID-19. Across the whole study: Italy, Spain and the United States were the sources of the convalescent and acute COVID-19 samples. T cells, B-cell-depleted T cells, or PBMCs supplied cDNA or gDNA.

V dropped 5 bases and J dropped 0 bases, with 11 bases sitting between them. Germline V CDR1 and CDR2: SGHKS, YYEKEE (reference sequence). This CDR3 has 14 amino acids. Original data processing: Amplifying reference gene primers gave estimates of nucleated cell counts. Some clones are missing from TCRdb's copy, which holds only in-frame ones; the method was immunoSEQ multiplex PCR. That table furnishes V, J and clone size, whereas the DNA furnished D and trimming. The data contain some 40,000 clones, 75% to 90% of them seen just once; the ten biggest clones take up around 20%. The gene calls are TRBV5-5 and TRBJ1-1, with D unclear. Material: peripheral blood. This receptor was taken from a man in his sixties with acute or convalescent COVID-19. The CDR3 DNA reads TGTGCCAGCAGTAGACTGACTATGAACACTGAAGCTTTCTTT. Its translation is CASSRLTMNTEAFF.